The clone carrying this TCR beta chain appeared a few times. What it binds is not known. This sample is part of a study of beta chain features in type 1 diabetes. About the study: Examined across all samples were roughly 100 million sorted cells. Notes on the study in general: Sequencing the cDNA could make cells with high TCR expression show up more than they should.

Expressed TCRB transcripts were sequenced because the entire RNA isolate underwent reverse transcription. The protocol was immunoSEQ multiplex PCR, while the TCRdb copy is restricted to in-frame clones and leaves out a portion. Of approximately 120,000 clones listed, roughly 43% are singletons. J lost 7 bases, V lost 5 bases, and 14 bases had no gene match. Germline assignment: CDR1 GTSNPN and CDR2 SVGIG (reference sequence). CDR3 size: 14 residues. The sample taken for sequencing was stem cell memory CD4+ T cells from blood. The sequence came from a woman younger than 30 in good health. This sequence joins TRBV30 and TRBJ2-7; 7 bases map to TRBD1. CDR3: CAWVRDRAFREQYF. DNA of the CDR3: TGTGCCTGGGTGAGGGACAGAGCGTTTCGGGAGCAGTACTTC. Drawing the rest from reference TRBV30 and TRBJ2-7, the complete variable domain is SQTIHQWPATLVQPVGSPLSLECTVEGTSNPNLYWYRQAAGRGLQLLFYSVGIGQISSEVPQNLSASRPQDRQFILSSKKLLLSDSGFYLCAWVRDRAFREQYFGPGTRLTVT.